Presented here are 26 T cell receptor beta chains from one specimen sequenced in a study of T cells in women clearing cervical HPV infection (dated by TCRdb to the late 2010s). The library was produced with the immunoSEQ multiplex PCR assay. The table was pulled from immuneACCESS by TCRdb, which kept in-frame rearrangements only. Such tables lose some clones; where checked, under half of the loss comes from unresolved V genes, and the rest has no known cause. The sample's clone listing holds about 27,000 clones. The ten most abundant clones make up approximately 22% of the sample. The sample was blood buffy coat. The source of these receptors is a woman aged 18 to 75 with a cervical HPV16 infection that either progressed to CIN3+ or cleared (not recorded which).

About this clone itself: From the germline J gene comes the end of the CDR3, since the read stops 3 residues before it. The chain couples TRBV11-2 to TRBJ2-7; maybe TRBD1 (6 bases). The CDR3 spans 14 residues. Germline CDR1 is SGHAT and CDR2 is FQNNGV. Trimming took off 4 bases at V and 3 bases at J, with 13 bases between the two ends. The CDR3 bases that were read are TGTGCCAGCAGCTCGGACGGACAGCTCTACGAG. Encoded protein: CASSSDGQLYE. The CDR3 in its entirety is CASSSDGQLYEQYF.

The CDR3 loop reads CASSAGQGWEPLFF. The CDR3 bases that were read are TGTGCCAGCAGCGCGGGACAGGGGTGGGAGCCG. V usage is TRBV7-9 and J usage is TRBJ2-2; 10 nucleotides agree with TRBD1. Read coverage stops 3 residues before the CDR3 terminus; the germline J gene supplies the remainder. Germline V gives CDR1 SEHNR, CDR2 FQNEAQ (reference sequence). The CDR3 length is 14 residues.

Comments on this clone: The missing CDR3 end, 3 residues past where the read stops, is filled in from the germline J gene. The chain carries TRBV7-6 and TRBJ1-2; D is unclear. CDR3 length: 15 residues. Per germline, CDR1 SGHVS and CDR2 FNYEAQ. The CDR3: CASSLGTSGINDYTF. The DNA read from the CDR3 is TGTGCCAGCAGCTTAGGGACTAGCGGGATTAACGAC.

Regarding this clone: Read data end 3 residues before the CDR3 end; the end is taken from the germline J gene. This chain links TRBV30 with TRBJ2-7; TRBD2 might be the D (6 bases). The CDR3 is 14 amino acids. Germline loops: CDR1 GTSNPN, CDR2 SVGIG (reference sequence). V gave up 2 bases and J gave up 5 bases, with 16 bases separating them. CDR3 DNA, as far as it was read: TGTGCCTGGAGTCCCCGAGGAGGGTTCGACGAG. Amino acids: CAWSPRGGFDE. In full, the CDR3 reads CAWSPRGGFDEQYF. Combining the CDR3 with reference TRBV30 and TRBJ2-7 gives the whole variable domain SQTIHQWPATLVQPVGSPLSLECTVEGTSNPNLYWYRQAAGRGLQLLFYSVGIGQISSEVPQNLSASRPQDRQFILSSKKLLLSDSGFYLCAWSPRGGFDEQYFGPGTRLTVT.

Remarks on this clone: The sequence runs out 3 residues before the end of the CDR3; the remainder is reconstructed from the germline J gene. The rearrangement uses TRBV5-1 and TRBJ2-1; tentatively, D is TRBD2 (6 bases). CDR3 size: 13 residues. V was cut by 4 bases and J by 5 bases, with 10 bases left in between. Germline assignment: CDR1 SGHRS and CDR2 YFSETQ. The sequenced part of the CDR3 DNA is TGCGCCAGCAGCAGTAGCGGAAACAATGAG. This translates into CASSSSGNNE. The entire CDR3 protein is CASSSSGNNEQFF.

On this clone itself: The read ends 3 residues before the CDR3 terminus; that terminus is restored from the germline J gene. This sample includes further DNA sequences coding for the same CDR3. The chain combines TRBV19 with TRBJ2-3; D gene unclear. Trimming took 3 bases from V and 3 from J, leaving 10 bases between them. The CDR3 sequence is 14 residues long. CDR1 and CDR2 from the germline V gene are LNHDA and SQIVND (reference sequence). The chain's CDR3 is CASSISTSTDTQYF. The CDR3 DNA, read in part, is TGTGCCAGTAGTATTTCAACTTCAACAGATACG.

With respect to this clone: The missing CDR3 end, 3 residues past where the read stops, is filled in from the germline J gene. The V gene is TRBV20-1, the J gene TRBJ1-1; 10 nucleotides align to TRBD1. V was clipped by 3 bases and J by 3 bases; unmatched bases: 4. The CDR3 has 14 residues. Germline CDR1 DFQATT, CDR2 SNEGSKA (reference sequence). The sequenced part of the CDR3 DNA is TGCAGTGCTAGGGGGGACAGGGGTGACACTGAA. Residues: CSARGDRGDTE. The CDR3 as a whole reads CSARGDRGDTEAFF.

Details on this clone: With the read ending 3 residues before the CDR3 end, the germline J gene is used to fill in that end. The gene calls are TRBV11-3 and TRBJ2-1, with TRBD1 identical over 8 bases. Germline-derived CDR1 and CDR2 are SGHNT and YENEEA. The V gene end was trimmed by 5 bases and the J gene end by 9 bases; junction bases not matched to a gene: 12. The CDR3 totals 15 residues. The sequenced CDR3 bases are TGTGCCAGCAGCACCCGACAGGGGCAGAGTCTTGAG. It is translated as CASSTRQGQSLE. The entire CDR3 sequence reads CASSTRQGQSLEQFF.

Concerning this clone: Read coverage stops 3 residues before the CDR3 terminus; the germline J gene supplies the remainder. The rearrangement links TRBV7-9 to TRBJ2-3; 11 nucleotides line up with TRBD1. The CDR3 has 15 amino acids. Per the germline V gene, CDR1 is SEHNR and CDR2 is FQNEAQ (reference sequence). CDR3 residues: CASSYRGTGGETQYF. CDR3 bases read: TGTGCCAGCAGCTATAGGGGGACAGGGGGAGAGACG. Supplemented by reference TRBV7-9 and TRBJ2-3, the full variable domain reads DTGVSQNPRHKITKRGQNVTFRCDPISEHNRLYWYRQTLGQGPEFLTYFQNEAQLEKSRLLSDRFSAERPKGSFSTLEIQRTEQGDSAMYLCASSYRGTGGETQYFGPGTRLTVL.

Worth noting for this clone: The CDR3 end is not reached by the read, which stops 3 residues before it; the germline J gene fills it in. The V gene is TRBV7-3, the J gene TRBJ1-2, with D hard to call. In germline, CDR1 is SGHTA, CDR2 FQGTGA. The CDR3 has 16 amino acids. CDR3 region: CASSQASASSYNDYTF. The DNA read from the CDR3 is TGTGCCAGCAGCCAAGCTAGCGCTAGCTCCTACAATGAC. Full variable domain (rest looked up from reference TRBV7-3 and TRBJ1-2): GAGVSQTPSNKVTEKGKYVELRCDPISGHTALYWYRQSLGQGPEFLIYFQGTGAADDSGLPNDRFFAVRPEGSVSTLKIQRTERGDSAVYLCASSQASASSYNDYTFGSGTRLTVV.

Concerning this clone: The read ends 3 residues early relative to the CDR3; the germline J gene fills the gap. V and J are TRBV18 and TRBJ1-2, with TRBD1 as a possible D gene (5 bases). Germline V gene sequence: CDR1 KGHSH, CDR2 LQKENI. This CDR3 is 12 amino acids long. This CDR3 is CASSLLTDTYTF. The CDR3 bases that were read are TGTGCCAGCTCTTTATTGACAGATACC.

Worth noting for this clone: The CDR3 end lies 3 residues beyond the end of the read and is filled in from the germline J gene. The V gene is TRBV20-1, the J gene TRBJ1-1, with 7 nucleotides matching TRBD1. The CDR3 covers 14 residues. V lost 6 bases to trimming and J lost 5 bases; unmatched junction nucleotides: 12. In germline, CDR1 is DFQATT, CDR2 SNEGSKA (reference sequence). CDR3 in amino acids: CSASRSSGGTEAFF. Partial CDR3 DNA: TGCAGTGCCAGTCGGAGTTCAGGGGGGACTGAA.

On this clone itself: The read terminates 3 residues before the CDR3 end, so the remaining end is supplied by the germline J gene. This chain joins TRBV7-2 and TRBJ1-2; 8 nucleotides match TRBD1. CDR3 size: 15 residues. Germline CDR1 is SGHTA and CDR2 is FQGNSA. V lost 2 bases and J lost 6; bases outside the gene matches: 8. The CDR3 is CASSLLGQGRNGYTF. The CDR3 DNA, read in part, is TGTGCCAGCAGCTTACTTGGACAGGGAAGGAATGGC.

Regarding this clone: With the read ending 3 residues before the CDR3 end, the germline J gene is used to fill in that end. V is TRBV7-7 and J is TRBJ2-3, with TRBD2 matching 11 bases. The junction had 5 bases not matched to a gene; V was cut back by 5 bases and J by 1 base. In germline, CDR1 is SSHAT, CDR2 FNYEAQ (reference sequence). This CDR3 region has 16 residues. CDR3 region: CASSHGTSGRTDTQYF. The CDR3 bases that were read are TGTGCCAGCAGCCACGGGACTAGCGGACGCACAGATACG.

A word on this clone: The read stops 3 residues short of the end of the CDR3; the missing end is completed from the germline J gene. The chain joins TRBV7-9 to TRBJ2-2; the D gene is possibly TRBD1 (6 bases). Germline CDR1 and CDR2: SEHNR and FQNEAQ (reference sequence). This CDR3 spans 15 amino acids. CDR3 region: CASSPNSLAGEKLFF. The covered CDR3 bases are TGTGCCAGCAGCCCCAACAGCCTCGCAGGGGAAAAG.

About this clone itself: Read sequence stops 3 residues before the CDR3 end, and the germline J gene provides the missing end. The V call is TRBV7-3, the J call TRBJ2-3, with a weak D call TRBD2 (7 bases). Germline CDR1 is SGHTA and CDR2 is FQGTGA. This CDR3 contains 14 residues. CDR3 DNA, as far as it was read: TGTGCCAGCAGCCGCACGGGGGGCCAAGAGACG. This translates into CASSRTGGQET. The complete CDR3 sequence is CASSRTGGQETQYF.

In the case of this clone: The read is 3 residues too short to cover the CDR3 end, so that end is filled in from the germline J gene. The chain recombines TRBV20-1 with TRBJ2-1; 7 bases map to TRBD2. After removal of 3 bases from V and 5 bases from J, the junction contained 13 bases not matched to a gene. This CDR3 contains 16 residues. Germline CDR1 reads DFQATT; CDR2 reads SNEGSKA (reference sequence). The CDR3 loop reads CSASPAMRGTHNEQFF. Partial CDR3 DNA: TGCAGTGCTAGTCCCGCTATGCGGGGGACTCACAATGAG.

About this clone: The CDR3 end is not reached by the read, which stops 3 residues before it; the germline J gene fills it in. The rearrangement links TRBV19 to TRBJ2-3, with TRBD1 identical over 7 bases. The CDR3 spans 14 residues. After removal of 9 bases from V and 7 bases from J, the junction contained 13 bases not matched to a gene. CDR1 LNHDA and CDR2 SQIVND come from the germline V gene (reference sequence). CDR3: CASRSEQGSHTQYF. Partial CDR3 DNA: TGTGCCAGCCGCTCTGAACAGGGGAGTCATACG.

A word on this clone: The DNA ends 3 residues before the CDR3 does, and the rest of the CDR3 is filled in from the germline J gene. This chain connects TRBV20-1 to TRBJ2-7; TRBD2 agrees at 8 bases. The ends lost 3 bases at V and 4 bases at J; junction bases unmatched: 11. The CDR3 totals 15 residues. Germline assignment: CDR1 DFQATT and CDR2 SNEGSKA (reference sequence). The chain's CDR3 is CSASRASGLSYEQYF. Incomplete CDR3 DNA: TGCAGTGCTAGTCGCGCTAGCGGGTTAAGTTACGAG.

On this clone itself: The read stops 3 residues short of the end of the CDR3; the missing end is completed from the germline J gene. The chain employs TRBV7-3 and TRBJ2-3; D unclear. In germline, CDR1 is SGHTA, CDR2 FQGTGA. The CDR3 runs 13 residues. CDR3 loop: CASSLNRGETQYF. CDR3 DNA (partial): TGTGCCAGCAGCTTAAACAGAGGAGAGACG.

The DNA read from the CDR3 is TGCGCCAGCAGCTTGTCTGGACAGACTTGGGGTGAAAAG. Encoded protein: CASSLSGQTWGEK. The CDR3 as a whole reads CASSLSGQTWGEKLFF. V and J are TRBV5-1 and TRBJ2-2; tentative D call: TRBD1 (6 bases). The missing CDR3 end, 3 residues past where the read stops, is filled in from the germline J gene. CDR3 length: 16 amino acids. The germline CDR1 and CDR2 sequences are SGHRS and YFSETQ.

Turning to this clone: The CDR3 is cut off 3 residues early in the read; its end comes from the germline J gene. The J gene is TRBJ2-7, the V gene TRBV7-9, with D possibly being TRBD2 (7 bases). This CDR3 has 15 residues. Trimming pared 5 bases from V and 2 bases from J, leaving 16 bases between. Germline V CDR1 and CDR2: SEHNR, FQNEAQ (reference sequence). The sequenced CDR3 bases are TGTGCCAGCAGCCGCCCGGGGGGCGAGACCTACGAG. This gives the protein CASSRPGGETYE. The entire CDR3 protein reads CASSRPGGETYEQYF.

CDR3 sequence reads: CASSPGLNTEAFF. Incomplete CDR3 DNA: TGTGCCAGCAGCCCCGGGTTGAACACTGAA. This chain joins TRBV5-6 and TRBJ1-1; D gene uncertain. The DNA ends 3 residues before the CDR3 does, and the rest of the CDR3 is filled in from the germline J gene. Looked up from germline, CDR1 is SGHDT and CDR2 is YYEEEE. The V end was cut by 4 bases, the J end by 0 bases, with 7 bases between. There are 13 residues in the CDR3.

Concerning this clone: The CDR3 extends 3 residues past the end of the read, so its final part is completed from the germline J gene. This chain uses TRBV5-1 with TRBJ1-4; no definite D call. Trimming stripped 0 bases from V and 5 bases from J, with 11 bases between. Looked up from germline, CDR1 is SGHRS and CDR2 is YFSETQ. The CDR3 runs to 15 residues. CDR3 bases read: TGCGCCAGCAGCTTGGCTGGCCCAGGCAATGAAAAA. Protein product: CASSLAGPGNEK. The full CDR3 protein is CASSLAGPGNEKLFF.

About this clone: The missing CDR3 end, 3 residues past where the read stops, is filled in from the germline J gene. The chain is built from TRBV4-2 and TRBJ2-7, with D perhaps TRBD1 (6 bases). Germline V CDR1 and CDR2: LGHNA, YNFKEQ. The CDR3 has 17 residues. The germline V and J ends were trimmed by 0 bases and 3 bases, with 18 bases remaining between them. The DNA read from the CDR3 is TGTGCCAGCAGCCAAGAGGGGGCAAGCGGAAAGATCTACGAG. Its protein product is CASSQEGASGKIYE. The whole CDR3 sequence is CASSQEGASGKIYEQYF.

On this clone: The read ends 3 residues early relative to the CDR3; the germline J gene fills the gap. J is TRBJ1-3 and V is TRBV11-2; possibly TRBD1 for D (5 bases). The germline CDR1 and CDR2 sequences are SGHAT and FQNNGV. There are 15 residues in the CDR3. Deletions cut 1 base from V and 4 bases from J, with 11 bases between. The CDR3 loop is CASSLGGVPGNTIYF. The part of the CDR3 DNA that was read is TGTGCCAGCAGCTTAGGGGGGGTACCGGGAAACACC.